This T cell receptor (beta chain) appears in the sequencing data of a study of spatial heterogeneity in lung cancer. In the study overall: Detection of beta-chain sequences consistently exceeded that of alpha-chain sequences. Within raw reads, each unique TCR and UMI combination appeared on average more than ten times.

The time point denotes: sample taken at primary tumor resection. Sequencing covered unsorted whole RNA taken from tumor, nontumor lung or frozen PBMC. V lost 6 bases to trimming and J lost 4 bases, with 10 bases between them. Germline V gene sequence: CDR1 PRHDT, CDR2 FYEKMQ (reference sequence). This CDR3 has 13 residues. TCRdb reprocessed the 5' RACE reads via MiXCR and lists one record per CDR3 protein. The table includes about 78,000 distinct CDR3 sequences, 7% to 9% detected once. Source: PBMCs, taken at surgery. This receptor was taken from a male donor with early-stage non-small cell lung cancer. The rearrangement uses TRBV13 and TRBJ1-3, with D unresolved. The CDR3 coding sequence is TGTGCCAGCAGGATGGGGATCGGAAACACCATATATTTT. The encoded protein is CASRMGIGNTIYF. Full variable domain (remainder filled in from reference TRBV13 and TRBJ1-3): AAGVIQSPRHLIKEKRETATLKCYPIPRHDTVYWYQQGPGQDPQFLISFYEKMQSDKGSIPDRFSAQQFSDYHSELNMSSLELGDSALYFCASRMGIGNTIYFGEGSWLTVV.